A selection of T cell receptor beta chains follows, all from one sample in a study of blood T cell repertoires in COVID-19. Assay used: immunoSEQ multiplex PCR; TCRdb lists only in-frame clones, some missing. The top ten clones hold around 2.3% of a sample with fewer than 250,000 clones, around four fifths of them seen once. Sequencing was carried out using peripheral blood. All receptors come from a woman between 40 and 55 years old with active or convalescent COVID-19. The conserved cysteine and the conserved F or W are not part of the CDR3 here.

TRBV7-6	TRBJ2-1	ASSLSDPRAGGVNEQF
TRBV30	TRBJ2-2	AWSRDSNTGELF
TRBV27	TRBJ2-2	ASSILGLAGGELF
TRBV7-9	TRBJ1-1	ASSGGPDGVNTEAF
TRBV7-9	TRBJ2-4	ASSRRPETKNIQY
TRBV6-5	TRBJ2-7	ASNMDRGDYEQY
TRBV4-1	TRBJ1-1	ASSLRQGAGDTEAF
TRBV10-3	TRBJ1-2	AISGRTGGVGYT
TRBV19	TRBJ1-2	ASVRDTNNNYGYT
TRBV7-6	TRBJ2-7	ASSPRGTSVYEQY
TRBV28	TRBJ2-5	ASSPEGRLPLETQY
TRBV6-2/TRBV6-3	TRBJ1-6	ASSSPRAGDRSPLH
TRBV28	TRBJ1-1	ASRPKLRAEAF
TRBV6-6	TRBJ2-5	ASSPSGGQETQY
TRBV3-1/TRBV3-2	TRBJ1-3	ASRDRAVSGNTIY
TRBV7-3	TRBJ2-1	ASSLSPAGGNEQF
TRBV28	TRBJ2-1	ASSGTSGGISYNEQF
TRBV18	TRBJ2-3	ASSPLAGEATDTQY